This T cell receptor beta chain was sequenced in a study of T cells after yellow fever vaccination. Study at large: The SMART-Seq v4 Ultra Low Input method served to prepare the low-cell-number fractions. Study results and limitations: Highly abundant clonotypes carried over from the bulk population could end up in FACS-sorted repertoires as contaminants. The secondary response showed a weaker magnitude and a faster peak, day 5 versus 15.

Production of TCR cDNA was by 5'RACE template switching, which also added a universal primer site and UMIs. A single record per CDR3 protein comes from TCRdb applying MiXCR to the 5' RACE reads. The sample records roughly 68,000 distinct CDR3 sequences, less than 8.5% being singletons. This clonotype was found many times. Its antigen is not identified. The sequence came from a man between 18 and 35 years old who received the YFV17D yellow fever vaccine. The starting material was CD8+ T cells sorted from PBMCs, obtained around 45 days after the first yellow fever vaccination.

The DNA of the CDR3 is TGCAGTGCTAGAGATGTTCCGGGGCTAGCGGGGGGGATTTACAATGAGCAGTTCTTC. Translation gives CSARDVPGLAGGIYNEQFF. This sequence joins TRBV20-1 and TRBJ2-1, with 12 nucleotides matching TRBD2. The CDR3 loop spans 19 amino acids. V lost 0 bases and J lost 4; bases outside the gene matches: 13. From germline, CDR1 is DFQATT and CDR2 SNEGSKA (reference sequence).